The 2 T cell receptor beta chains listed next were all sequenced from one sample in a study of technical replicates of blood from a handful of donors (dated by TCRdb to 2015 to 2018). Preparation of the library involved the immunoSEQ multiplex PCR assay. TCRdb took this table from immuneACCESS and kept in-frame rearrangements with V and J called. Such tables lack part of the clones; where checked against another copy, unresolved V genes explain under half of the gap, and the rest is unexplained. The sample table lists fewer than 100,000 clones, roughly 90% of them with a count of one. The top ten constitute under 0.5% of the sample. The material sequenced was T cells isolated from PBMCs. These receptors all come from a human donor in good health.

This clone was found once. The chain joins TRBV9 to TRBJ1-1; D ambiguous. In germline, CDR1 is SGDLS, CDR2 YYNGEE. Trimming took off 4 bases at V and 0 bases at J, with 7 bases between the two ends. The length of the CDR3 is 13 residues. This CDR3 reads CASSQLMNTEAFF. CDR3 nucleotide sequence: TGTGCCAGCAGCCAACTTATGAACACTGAAGCTTTCTTT.

The V gene is TRBV7-3, the J gene TRBJ2-3, with D possibly being TRBD2 (6 bases). CDR1 is SGHTA, CDR2 FQGTGA, per germline. The CDR3 totals 16 residues. The V end was cut by 6 bases, the J end by 3 bases, with 19 bases between. The CDR3 region is CASSHSPGRKTDTQYF. As DNA, the CDR3 is TGTGCCAGCAGTCACAGCCCGGGGAGGAAGACAGATACGCAGTATTTT.